One sample yielded the 13 T cell receptor beta chains listed below, sequenced in a study of siplizumab effects on memory and regulatory T cells. The data were produced by immunoSEQ multiplex PCR, yet TCRdb's version contains in-frame clones alone and is incomplete. Found here are around 100,000 clones, just over 90% of them singletons; the top ten hold around 0.68%. Sequencing was done on a sample of Tregs sorted from blood. The receptor set was obtained from a human donor in good health.

J is TRBJ2-5 and V is TRBV2; TRBD1 is a possible D gene (6 bases). This CDR3 contains 13 residues. Per the germline V gene, CDR1 is SNHLY and CDR2 is FYNNEI. V lost 7 bases, J lost 3 bases, and 12 bases lay in between. This CDR3 reads CASTGTRKETQYF. The CDR3 DNA reads as TGTGCCAGCACCGGGACACGGAAAGAGACCCAGTACTTC.

The chain couples TRBV27 to TRBJ2-2; 8 bases align to TRBD1. The CDR3 spans 16 residues. V gave up 3 bases and J gave up 5 bases; unmatched junction bases: 8. In germline, CDR1 is MNHEY, CDR2 SMNVEV (reference sequence). CDR3 amino acids: CASSFSGQGQTGELFF. The CDR3 region has the DNA TGTGCCAGCAGTTTCTCTGGACAGGGTCAAACCGGGGAGCTGTTTTTT.

The genes are TRBV11-2 and TRBJ1-1, with D uncertain. The CDR3 spans 13 residues. Germline V gene sequence: CDR1 SGHAT, CDR2 FQNNGV. Trimming pared 1 base from V and 8 bases from J, leaving 11 bases between. The CDR3 protein is CASSLALAQEAFF. CDR3 in DNA: TGTGCCAGCAGCTTAGCTTTGGCGCAGGAAGCTTTCTTT.

This clone came up once. The CDR3 DNA reads as TGTGCCACCAGCAGATTGAACAATGAGCAGTTCTTC. It encodes CATSRLNNEQFF. The chain joins TRBV15 to TRBJ2-1, with unresolved D. Germline values: CDR1 LNHNV, CDR2 YYDKDF (reference sequence). The CDR3 covers 12 residues. V was clipped by 2 bases and J by 5 bases, with 4 bases between them.

CDR3 protein: CASSFGQGLNYGYTF. CDR3 bases: TGTGCCAGCAGCTTCGGACAGGGCTTGAACTATGGCTACACCTTC. This sequence joins TRBV5-5 and TRBJ1-2; 8 bases match TRBD1. The CDR3 contains 15 residues. The V gene's germline CDR1 is SGHKS and CDR2 YYEKEE (reference sequence). V shed 2 bases, J shed 2 bases, and the junction held 5 bases outside the gene matches.

V usage is TRBV14 and J usage is TRBJ2-5; tentatively, D is TRBD2 (6 bases). The CDR3 totals 14 residues. Germline V gene lookup returns CDR1 SGHDN and CDR2 FVKESK. The V and J ends lost 3 bases and 7 bases respectively, with 15 bases between them. CDR3 protein: CASSQSWSGWTQYF. The CDR3 bases are TGTGCCAGCAGCCAGTCCTGGAGCGGGTGGACCCAGTACTTC.

The V and J genes are TRBV29-1 and TRBJ2-1, with 15 bases that match TRBD2. J gave up 8 bases and V 4 bases, and 6 bases lay outside the gene matches. Germline V lookup: CDR1 SQVTM, CDR2 ANQGSEA. This CDR3 is 15 amino acids long. CDR3 bases: TGCAGCGTTGGGAGGACTAGCGGGAGGGCCCATGAGCAGTTCTTC. Protein product: CSVGRTSGRAHEQFF.

The chain couples TRBV27 to TRBJ1-2, with 9 bases lining up with TRBD1. This CDR3 comprises 17 residues. Germline V gene lookup returns CDR1 MNHEY and CDR2 SMNVEV (reference sequence). The V segment lost 5 bases and the J segment 4 bases; nucleotides outside the gene matches: 14. The CDR3 coding sequence is TGTGCCAGCAGTCCGACAACGACAGGGGGACGGAGCTATGGCTACACCTTC. It translates to CASSPTTTGGRSYGYTF.

This chain links TRBV5-1 with TRBJ2-3, with a tentative D call TRBD1 (5 bases). The CDR3 loop spans 14 amino acids. The germline gives CDR1 SGHRS, CDR2 YFSETQ. Trimming cost V 4 bases and J 0 bases, with 9 bases left between them. Here the CDR3 DNA reads TGCGCCAGCAGCCCTCGACAGAGCACAGATACGCAGTATTTT. Translation: CASSPRQSTDTQYF.

The chain carries TRBV11-2 and TRBJ2-1, with D possibly TRBD2 on 5 matching bases. CDR1 is SGHAT, CDR2 FQNNGV, per germline. The CDR3 runs 13 residues. V lost 1 base and J 7 bases, leaving 8 bases between the germline ends. CDR3 bases: TGTGCCAGCAGCTTAGGGAGGTGGAATGAGCAGTTCTTC. The encoded protein is CASSLGRWNEQFF.

V gene TRBV7-3 combines with J gene TRBJ2-1, with 8 bases lining up with TRBD2. The V and J ends lost 4 bases and 3 bases, in that order; junction bases with no gene match: 5. Germline V gene lookup returns CDR1 SGHTA and CDR2 FQGTGA. The CDR3 has 15 amino acids. The CDR3: CASSSGTRFYNEQFF. In nucleotides, the CDR3 is TGTGCCAGCAGCTCCGGGACTAGGTTCTACAATGAGCAGTTCTTC.

The chain joins TRBV2 to TRBJ2-5; TRBD2 might be the D (5 bases). The germline CDR1 and CDR2 sequences are SNHLY and FYNNEI. V shed 8 bases and J shed 4 bases, with 14 bases lying between them. CDR3 length: 13 amino acids. The CDR3 protein is CASGQNEGETQYF. As DNA, the CDR3 is TGTGCCAGCGGGCAAAACGAGGGAGAGACCCAGTACTTC.

This clone was recorded a few times. The chain couples TRBV19 to TRBJ1-2; 7 bases match TRBD1. Germline V lookup: CDR1 LNHDA, CDR2 SQIVND (reference sequence). The CDR3 loop spans 16 amino acids. The junction had 11 bases not matched to a gene; V was cut back by 5 bases and J by 2 bases. This chain's CDR3 is CASSPRQGGRNYGYTF. Here the CDR3 DNA reads TGTGCCAGTAGTCCTAGACAGGGAGGAAGGAACTATGGCTACACCTTC.